The present T cell receptor (beta chain) was sequenced within a study of a mutant IDH1 vaccine in newly diagnosed glioma. About the study: Vaccines were begun 4-6 weeks after radiotherapy alone, or with temozolomide cycles.

This clone occurred a few times. The antigen is not known. The time point here: week 23, last vaccination. Doses comprised 300 ug of mutant IDH1 20-mer peptide each, plus topical imiquimod. Sequenced by immunoSEQ multiplex PCR; TCRdb stores in-frame clones only, minus some. The sample lists approximately 50,000 clones, more than 75% occurring once. Notes on the study in general: The authors found pseudoprogression apparently unrelated to changes in top peripheral T cell clonotypes.

Germline V gene data show CDR1 as MNHNS and CDR2 as SASEGT. The CDR3 contains 14 residues. J lost 5 bases, V lost 8 bases, and 7 bases had no gene match. The receptor comes from a man aged 40-49 years with glioma. Sequencing was performed on PBMCs, taken from a glioma patient whose treatment included an IDH1 peptide vaccine. The chain combines TRBV6-1 with TRBJ1-5; 9 bases are a match to TRBD1. Here the CDR3 reads CASEGQGGHQPQHF. CDR3 bases: TGTGCCAGCGAGGGACAGGGAGGGCATCAGCCCCAGCATTTT.